The 26 T cell receptor beta chains given below trace back to one sample, sequenced in a study of neoadjuvant nivolumab and ipilimumab in lung cancer. Sequencing used immunoSEQ multiplex PCR; TCRdb keeps in-frame clones, though not all of them. The sample includes some 13,000 clones, less than 75% seen only once; the top ten take 25%. The specimen was peripheral blood, collected after neoadjuvant nivolumab, alone or with ipilimumab, at or shortly before surgery. All receptors derive from an adult with non-small cell lung cancer.

This chain links TRBV6-1 with TRBJ2-7; D not resolved. This CDR3 contains 9 residues. V was trimmed by 11 bases and J by 8 bases, leaving 10 bases between them. CDR1 and CDR2 (germline): MNHNS, SASEGT. CDR3 sequence (DNA): TGTGCCGGAAAGGGAAAGCAGTACTTC. The encoded protein is CAGKGKQYF.

The chain links TRBV5-4 to TRBJ1-2, with D possibly being TRBD1 (6 bases). Deletions cut 0 bases from V and 8 bases from J, with 20 bases between. Germline V gene sequence: CDR1 SGHNT, CDR2 YYREEE (reference sequence). The CDR3 spans 16 residues. The CDR3 region has the DNA TGTGCCAGCAGCTTGGCCGCCTGGACAGCCCTACGGGGCTACACCTTC. Its protein product is CASSLAAWTALRGYTF.

This clone was counted only a few times. The chain has TRBV5-5 and TRBJ1-1; no clear D gene. CDR1 and CDR2 from the germline V gene are SGHKS and YYEKEE (reference sequence). CDR3 size: 13 residues. V lost 0 bases and J 2 bases, leaving 5 bases between the germline ends. CDR3 residues: CASSLGGNTEAFF. The CDR3 region has the DNA TGTGCCAGCAGCTTGGGGGGAAACACTGAAGCTTTCTTT.

The rearrangement joins TRBV18 to TRBJ1-2; D gene unclear. CDR3 length equals 14 residues. Germline V gene data show CDR1 as KGHSH and CDR2 as LQKENI. V shed 0 bases and J shed 2 bases, with 7 bases lying between them. The CDR3 DNA reads as TGTGCCAGCTCACCACCTATATTGAACTATGGCTACACCTTC. Its protein is CASSPPILNYGYTF.

This chain connects TRBV11-2 to TRBJ2-1; D gene uncertain. The CDR3 totals 13 residues. Trimming cost V 4 bases and J 5 bases, with 9 bases left between them. Germline values: CDR1 SGHAT, CDR2 FQNNGV. CDR3: CASSSRSHNEQFF. CDR3 in DNA: TGTGCCAGCAGCTCCCGCAGTCACAATGAGCAGTTCTTC.

The chain combines TRBV18 with TRBJ2-5; a weak D match, TRBD1 (6 bases). V lost 8 bases and J lost 2, with 12 bases in between. The CDR3 has 13 residues. Germline loops: CDR1 KGHSH, CDR2 LQKENI. CDR3 in amino acids: CASARDTQETQYF. In DNA, the CDR3 is TGTGCCAGCGCCCGGGACACACAAGAGACCCAGTACTTC.

This chain connects TRBV18 to TRBJ1-4; perhaps TRBD1 as D (5 bases). Germline loops: CDR1 KGHSH, CDR2 LQKENI. The V end was cut by 4 bases, the J end by 6 bases, with 18 bases between. The CDR3 contains 16 residues. The CDR3 DNA reads TGTGCCAGCTCACGGGTGCCAGGGAGGATTGATGAAAAACTGTTTTTT. The encoded protein is CASSRVPGRIDEKLFF.

J is TRBJ2-5 and V is TRBV7-6; unclear D gene. V was trimmed by 0 bases and J by 3 bases, leaving 8 bases between them. CDR1 is SGHVS, CDR2 FNYEAQ, per germline. This CDR3 region has 14 residues. CDR3 amino acids: CASSLALSEETQYF. CDR3 DNA: TGTGCCAGCAGCTTAGCGCTGTCGGAAGAGACCCAGTACTTC.

This rearrangement joins TRBV18 to TRBJ2-7; maybe TRBD2 (6 bases). This CDR3 contains 14 residues. V lost 2 bases and J 2 bases, leaving 10 bases between the germline ends. Germline V gene lookup returns CDR1 KGHSH and CDR2 LQKENI. The chain's CDR3 is CASSPRLGAYEQYF. DNA for the CDR3: TGTGCCAGCTCACCAAGACTAGGGGCCTACGAGCAGTACTTC. Full variable domain (remainder filled in from reference TRBV18 and TRBJ2-7): NAGVMQNPRHLVRRRGQEARLRCSPMKGHSHVYWYRQLPEEGLKFMVYLQKENIIDESGMPKERFSAEFPKEGPSILRIQQVVRGDSAAYFCASSPRLGAYEQYFGPGTRLTVT.

The V call is TRBV18, the J call TRBJ1-1; 7 positions agree with TRBD1. CDR3 length equals 12 residues. V gave up 5 bases and J gave up 10 bases; unmatched junction bases: 7. Per germline, CDR1 KGHSH and CDR2 LQKENI. CDR3 protein: CASSSNRGGAFF. CDR3 bases: TGTGCCAGCTCATCGAACAGGGGAGGAGCTTTCTTT.

The rearrangement joins TRBV5-1 to TRBJ1-1; D call uncertain. This CDR3 has 12 amino acids. V shed 1 base and J shed 7 bases, with 8 bases lying between them. CDR1 and CDR2 from the germline V gene are SGHRS and YFSETQ. The CDR3 DNA reads TGCGCCAGCAGCTTGCGCGGAGATGAAGCTTTCTTT. As protein: CASSLRGDEAFF.

The chain employs TRBV5-6 and TRBJ2-1; 13 bases match TRBD2. The CDR3 spans 17 residues. V was pared by 4 bases and J by 5 bases, with 9 bases of the junction left unmatched. The germline V gene encodes CDR1 SGHDT and CDR2 YYEEEE. The CDR3 region is CASSPRLAGGPHNEQFF. Written as DNA, the CDR3 is TGTGCCAGCAGCCCCAGACTAGCGGGAGGCCCCCACAATGAGCAGTTCTTC.

This clone was seen only once. Compared with germline, one end of the junction differs, possibly owing to a read error. The J gene is TRBJ2-7, the V gene TRBV5-1; D gene ambiguous. The CDR3 extends over 15 amino acids. In germline, CDR1 is SGHRS, CDR2 YFSETQ. The CDR3 DNA follows: TGCGCCAGCAGCTCGGCCCCAAGCGCGTTCTACGTGCAGTACTTC. Its protein is CASSSAPSAFYVQYF.

V is TRBV30 and J is TRBJ2-7, with 8 bases aligning to TRBD2. J gave up 6 bases and V 8 bases, and 12 bases lay outside the gene matches. CDR1 is GTSNPN and CDR2 is SVGIG in the germline V gene (reference sequence). This CDR3 contains 13 residues. CDR3 DNA sequence: TGTGCCATGGAAGCGGGAGCCCTCCCCGAGCAGTACTTC. This translates into CAMEAGALPEQYF.

The chain links TRBV6-6 to TRBJ2-5, with 7 nucleotides matching TRBD2. The CDR3 contains 13 residues. Looked up from germline, CDR1 is MNHNY and CDR2 is SVGAGI (reference sequence). V dropped 4 bases and J dropped 5; count of bases not matched to a gene: 4. CDR3: CASSWTREETQYF. CDR3 sequence (DNA): TGTGCCAGCAGTTGGACTAGGGAGGAGACCCAGTACTTC.

The V call is TRBV18, the J call TRBJ1-5; no reliable D call. In germline, CDR1 is KGHSH, CDR2 LQKENI. With 4 bases removed from V and 0 bases from J, the gap between germline ends came to 4 bases. The CDR3 contains 13 residues. The CDR3 sequence is CASSRDSNQPQHF. The CDR3, as DNA: TGTGCCAGCTCACGGGATAGCAATCAGCCCCAGCATTTT.

By sample share, this clone is large. The chain couples TRBV6-1 to TRBJ2-7; no definite D call. The germline CDR1 and CDR2 sequences are MNHNS and SASEGT. V was shortened by 2 bases and J by 4 bases, with 6 bases between the two germline ends. The CDR3 is 12 residues long. CDR3 in amino acids: CASSEQVYEQYF. In DNA form, the CDR3 reads TGTGCCAGCAGTGAACAGGTTTACGAGCAGTACTTC.

The CDR3 region is CAWVRGMNTEAFF. For the CDR3, the DNA is TGTGCCTGGGTCAGGGGAATGAACACTGAAGCTTTCTTT. The chain uses TRBV30 and TRBJ1-1; D may be TRBD1 (6 bases). Deletions cut 5 bases from V and 0 bases from J, with 10 bases between. Germline V gives CDR1 GTSNPN, CDR2 SVGIG (reference sequence). CDR3 length: 13 residues.

The J gene is TRBJ1-4, the V gene TRBV5-1, with 8 positions matching TRBD1. CDR1 is SGHRS and CDR2 is YFSETQ in the germline V gene. Germline trimming cut 1 base from V and 4 bases from J; bases unmatched to any gene: 3. The CDR3 has 15 residues. CDR3 protein: CASSLLTGDNEKLFF. The CDR3 DNA sequence: TGCGCCAGCAGCTTGCTGACAGGGGATAATGAAAAACTGTTTTTT.

The chain is built from TRBV18 and TRBJ2-2; D is ambiguous. CDR1 is KGHSH and CDR2 is LQKENI in the germline V gene. This CDR3 is 12 amino acids long. V was shortened by 3 bases and J by 7 bases, with 6 bases between the two germline ends. For the CDR3, the DNA is TGTGCCAGCTCACCCCGAGGCGGGGAGCTGTTTTTT. The encoded protein is CASSPRGGELFF.

The V call is TRBV5-5, the J call TRBJ2-7; 7 bases match TRBD2. CDR3 length: 16 residues. Germline values: CDR1 SGHKS, CDR2 YYEKEE (reference sequence). J gave up 0 bases and V 4 bases, and 10 bases lay outside the gene matches. The CDR3 reads CASSQVAGPTSYEQYF. Written as DNA, the CDR3 is TGTGCCAGCAGCCAAGTAGCGGGCCCCACCTCCTACGAGCAGTACTTC.

This clone showed up just a few times. The gene calls are TRBV11-3 and TRBJ1-5; D is uncertain. The V and J ends lost 0 bases and 1 base respectively, with 1 base between them. Germline CDR1 SGHNT, CDR2 YENEEA. The CDR3 contains 13 residues. CDR3 loop: CASSLDSNQPQHF. The CDR3 DNA reads TGTGCCAGCAGCTTAGACAGCAATCAGCCCCAGCATTTT.

V usage is TRBV18 and J usage is TRBJ1-1, with D perhaps TRBD1 (5 bases). Per germline, CDR1 KGHSH and CDR2 LQKENI. The CDR3 contains 15 residues. V dropped 0 bases and J dropped 1 base, with 9 bases sitting between them. This chain's CDR3 is CASSPPGQANTEAFF. The CDR3 nucleotides read TGTGCCAGCTCACCACCGGGGCAGGCGAACACTGAAGCTTTCTTT.

This chain joins TRBV7-9 and TRBJ2-1, with D possibly being TRBD2 (6 bases). Per the germline V gene, CDR1 is SEHNR and CDR2 is FQNEAQ (reference sequence). Between the trimmed V and J ends, which lost 3 bases and 5 bases, there was a span of 14 bases. The CDR3 consists of 15 residues. CDR3 coding DNA: TGTGCCAGCAGCTTCTGGAGGGAGGCCGACAATGAGCAGTTCTTC. Encoded protein: CASSFWREADNEQFF.

This chain links TRBV11-2 with TRBJ2-1; 11 positions match TRBD2. The CDR3 totals 17 residues. V shed 5 bases, J shed 2 bases, and the junction held 8 bases outside the gene matches. Germline CDR1 is SGHAT and CDR2 is FQNNGV. This CDR3 reads CASSLTSGRFTYNEQFF. Here the CDR3 DNA reads TGTGCCAGCAGCCTCACTAGCGGGAGATTTACCTACAATGAGCAGTTCTTC.

Written as DNA, the CDR3 is TGCAGCGTTGTCGGGACAGGGCAAGAGACCCAGTACTTC. It codes for CSVVGTGQETQYF. The chain uses TRBV29-1 and TRBJ2-5; 9 bases are shared with TRBD1. Germline loops: CDR1 SQVTM, CDR2 ANQGSEA. After removal of 4 bases from V and 2 bases from J, the junction contained 2 bases not matched to a gene. The CDR3 contains 13 residues.